The entry below gives a single T cell receptor (beta chain) sequence along with its context. This entry comes from a study of OX40 agonist ivuxolimab in advanced cancers. At the level of the study: The study gave patients intravenous ivuxolimab at 0.01 to 10 mg/kg every 2 weeks. The dose-escalation cohort was just under 85% male, with a mean age of about 58 years, ranging roughly 23 to 85.

The CDR3 has 13 residues. The V end was cut by 8 bases, the J end by 7 bases, with 17 bases between. Germline CDR1 reads MNHNS; CDR2 reads SASEGT. Data came from immunoSEQ multiplex PCR; TCRdb stores just in-frame clones and leaves some out. The repertoire holds some 70,000 clones, with around 93% as singletons. This TCR came from an adult with an advanced solid tumor such as melanoma, head and neck, liver or kidney cancer. The sample consisted of CD4+ or CD8+ T cells sorted from blood, taken in a trial of the OX40 agonist ivuxolimab. The rearrangement links TRBV6-1 to TRBJ1-2; possibly TRBD1 for D (5 bases). The DNA of the CDR3 is TGTGCCAGCGGATACAGGAATGGTCCTGGCTACACCTTC. Its protein is CASGYRNGPGYTF.